This is a list of T cell receptor beta chains from one sample in a study of regulatory T cells in long-lasting Graves disease. TCRdb ran MiXCR on the multiplex PCR reads and lists one entry per CDR3 protein. The sample lists roughly 420,000 distinct CDR3 sequences; about 16% were seen once. The same specimen was also included in a second study, on T cells in Graves' hyperthyroidism and ophthalmopathy.

Sequenced material: peripheral blood mononuclear cells (PBMCs), taken at new diagnosis, from a patient treated with antithyroid drugs. Receptors were obtained from a woman under 30 with Graves disease. Both conserved end residues are part of each CDR3. D genes are given only for firm matches. Not every row has a clone size; where given, it reads once, few, many or a size class.

clone_size cdr3_length d_call j_call v_call cdr3_aa cdr3_nt
many 16 TRBD2 TRBJ2-1 TRBV28 CASSQLLAGDVNEQFF TGTGCCAGCAGCCAACTCCTAGCGGGAGATGTCAATGAGCAGTTCTTC
- 12 - TRBJ2-2 TRBV13 CASSTTGGELFF TGTGCCAGCAGCACCACAGGAGGGGAGCTGTTTTTT
- 19 TRBD2 TRBJ2-1 TRBV4-1 CASSQVTGLAGGAHNEQFF TGCGCCAGCAGCCAAGTAACGGGACTAGCGGGAGGAGCCCACAATGAGCAGTTCTTC
many 14 - TRBJ1-1 TRBV12-3/TRBV12-4 CASSLSPSRSEAFF TGTGCCAGCAGTTTAAGTCCCTCGAGATCTGAAGCTTTCTTT
many 14 TRBD2 TRBJ2-1 TRBV20-1 CSATGRLALNEQFF TGCAGTGCTACAGGAAGACTAGCGTTGAATGAGCAGTTCTTC
many 13 - TRBJ1-1 TRBV18 CASSPGQKIEAFF TGTGCCAGCTCTCCCGGACAGAAGATTGAAGCTTTCTTT
- 13 - TRBJ1-5 TRBV20-1 CSALDTVNQPQHF TGCAGTGCTCTAGACACAGTAAATCAGCCCCAGCATTTT
- 13 - TRBJ2-5 TRBV6-2/TRBV6-3 CASSGTQQETQYF TGTGCCAGCAGCGGCACTCAACAAGAGACCCAGTACTTC
- 15 - TRBJ1-1 TRBV5-1 CASSLAGHANTEAFF TGCGCCAGCAGCTTGGCCGGGCATGCGAACACTGAAGCTTTCTTT
- 17 - TRBJ2-2 TRBV20-1 CSASGQGWGLDTGELFF TGCAGTGCTAGTGGTCAGGGTTGGGGACTGGACACCGGGGAGCTGTTTTTT
few 14 - TRBJ1-6 TRBV9 CASSVGGGNSPLHF TGTGCCAGCAGCGTAGGCGGTGGAAATTCACCCCTCCACTTT
- 15 TRBD2 TRBJ2-1 TRBV27 CASSLSTSGGNEQFF TGTGCCAGCAGTTTATCGACTAGCGGGGGCAATGAGCAGTTCTTC
- 13 - TRBJ2-5 TRBV29-1 CFSPTGDQKAQYF TGCTTCTCCCCGACCGGGGACCAAAAAGCCCAGTACTTC
many 12 - TRBJ2-3 TRBV7-9 CASSPERYTQYF TGTGCCAGCAGCCCGGAGCGGTATACGCAGTATTTT
- 17 TRBD2 TRBJ2-2 TRBV7-3 CASSLPREGPNTGELFF TGTGCCAGCAGCTTACCGCGGGAGGGCCCGAACACCGGGGAGCTGTTTTTT
many 12 - TRBJ1-2 TRBV2 CAGVWRNYGYTF TGTGCCGGGGTGTGGAGGAACTATGGCTACACCTTC
few 14 TRBD2 TRBJ2-1 TRBV12-3/TRBV12-4 CASRSGRAYNEQFF TGTGCCAGCCGTAGCGGGAGGGCCTACAATGAGCAGTTCTTC
few 20 TRBD2 TRBJ2-7 TRBV18 CASSPLMASGSIGRSYEQYF TGTGCCAGCTCACCACTGATGGCTAGCGGGAGCATCGGCCGATCCTACGAGCAGTACTTC
many 15 TRBD1 TRBJ2-7 TRBV10-3 CAISESRRGRNEQYF TGTGCCATCAGTGAGTCGCGCAGGGGGCGGAACGAGCAGTACTTC
- 11 - TRBJ2-3 TRBV10-2 CASNEVDTQYF TGCGCCAGCAACGAGGTAGATACGCAGTATTTT
few 14 - TRBJ1-2 TRBV4-1 CASSQDPQGSGYTF TGCGCCAGCAGCCAAGATCCCCAGGGGTCCGGCTACACCTTC
- 13 - TRBJ1-6 TRBV28 CASAGLIDSPLHF TGTGCCAGCGCGGGACTTATCGATTCACCCCTCCACTTT
- 15 TRBD2 TRBJ2-7 TRBV18 CASSPGAGASYEQYF TGTGCCAGCTCACCAGGAGCGGGAGCCTCCTACGAGCAGTACTTC
many 16 TRBD1 TRBJ2-1 TRBV4-2 CASSQGTGQGYNEQFF TGTGCCAGCAGCCAAGGGACGGGACAGGGTTACAATGAGCAGTTCTTC
many 17 TRBD2 TRBJ2-1 TRBV28 CASRFVLADRRANEQFF TGTGCCAGCAGATTCGTACTAGCGGACCGTAGGGCCAATGAGCAGTTCTTC
few 15 TRBD1 TRBJ2-7 TRBV5-5 CASSLDRGIFAGQYF TGTGCCAGCAGCCTAGACAGGGGTATTTTTGCTGGGCAGTACTTC
many 11 - TRBJ2-1 TRBV30 CATTENRAQFF TGTGCCACGACCGAAAACAGGGCGCAGTTCTTC
many 15 TRBD2 TRBJ2-1 TRBV20-1 CSARTSGDTWNEQFF TGCAGTGCAAGGACTAGCGGGGACACCTGGAATGAGCAGTTCTTC
- 15 - TRBJ2-3 TRBV2 CASSEDGGPTDTQYF TGTGCCAGCAGTGAGGACGGGGGGCCCACAGATACGCAGTATTTT
few 17 TRBD2 TRBJ2-7 TRBV4-2 CASSQDRGGSGFYEQYF TGTGCCAGCAGCCAAGATCGGGGCGGGAGCGGTTTCTACGAGCAGTACTTC
- 16 - TRBJ2-1 TRBV4-1 CASSQDLNPTYNEQFF TGCGCCAGCAGCCAAGACTTAAACCCAACCTACAATGAGCAGTTCTTC
few 13 TRBD2 TRBJ2-1 TRBV20-1 CSVPGLAYNEQFF TGCAGTGTACCGGGACTAGCATACAATGAGCAGTTCTTC
- 16 - TRBJ2-6 TRBV7-2 CASSLALGTVISVLTF TGTGCCAGCAGCTTAGCGTTGGGAACAGTGATATCCGTCCTGACTTTC
many 14 TRBD1 TRBJ1-1 TRBV28 CASSDRVFTTEAFF TGTGCCAGCAGTGACAGGGTGTTTACCACTGAAGCTTTCTTT